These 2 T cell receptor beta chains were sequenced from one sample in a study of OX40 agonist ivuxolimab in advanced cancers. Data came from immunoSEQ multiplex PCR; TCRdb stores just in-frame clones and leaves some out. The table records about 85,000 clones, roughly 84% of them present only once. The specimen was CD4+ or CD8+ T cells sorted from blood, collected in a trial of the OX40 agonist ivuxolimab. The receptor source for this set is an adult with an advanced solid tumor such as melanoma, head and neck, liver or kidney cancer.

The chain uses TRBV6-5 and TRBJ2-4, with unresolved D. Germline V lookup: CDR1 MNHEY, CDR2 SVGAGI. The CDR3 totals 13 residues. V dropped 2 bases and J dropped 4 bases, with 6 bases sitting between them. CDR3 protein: CASSYDQKNIQYF. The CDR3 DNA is TGTGCCAGCAGTTACGACCAAAAAAACATTCAGTACTTC.

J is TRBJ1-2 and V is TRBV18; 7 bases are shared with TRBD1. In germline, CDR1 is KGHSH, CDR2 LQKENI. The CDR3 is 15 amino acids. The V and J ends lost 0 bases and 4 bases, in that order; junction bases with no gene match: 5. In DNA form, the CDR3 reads TGTGCCAGCTCACCACCGAAGACAGGGAGCTATGGCTACACCTTC. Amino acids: CASSPPKTGSYGYTF.